This is a list of T cell receptor beta chains from one sample in a study of cytomegalovirus exposure and HLA in healthy donors. Repertoires were generated with immunoSEQ multiplex PCR, while TCRdb's copy carries only in-frame clones and drops some. This sample carries some 110,000 clones, over 60% of them seen once, and the ten largest clones take about 2.7%. The sample comprised PBMCs. Source of these receptors: a young woman in good health and CMV-seropositive. The conserved cysteine and the conserved F or W are not part of the CDR3 here. The D gene is left open where the match is weak.

TRBJ1-2,TRBV5-1,.,ASSPGGRGYGYT
TRBJ1-1,TRBV11-3,.,ASSEPGLTNTEAF
TRBJ2-7,TRBV11-3,.,ASSLDVSNSYEQY
TRBJ2-7,TRBV10-3,.,AIMAATSYEQY
TRBJ1-2,TRBV7-6,TRBD1,ASSLSAGQGSAYGYT
TRBJ1-5,TRBV2,.,ASSELNQPQH
TRBJ1-2,TRBV5-6,.,ASSSSRSYGYT
TRBJ2-3,TRBV11-2,.,ASSLANTQY
TRBJ2-7,TRBV4-1,.,ASSQDDRLSSYEQY
TRBJ1-6,TRBV5-1,TRBD1,ASSIQGNSPLH
TRBJ1-4,TRBV7-9,.,ASEAGNEKLF
TRBJ1-4,TRBV19,TRBD1,ASAPPGGVEKLF
TRBJ2-7,TRBV6-1,.,ASRIPGGRYEQY
TRBJ1-1,TRBV7-9,.,ASSLAPMNTEAF
TRBJ2-3,TRBV6-1,TRBD1,ASSLTGGFRDTQY
TRBJ2-5,TRBV9,TRBD2,ASSVTLAGGPGNDGRETQY
TRBJ1-3,TRBV9,.,ASSRGRGRNTIY
TRBJ2-1,TRBV18,.,ASSPPSFLPNEQF
TRBJ1-2,TRBV4-1,.,ASSLRQSNYGYT
TRBJ1-5,TRBV7-8,.,ASSLLGGRGNQPQH
TRBJ2-4,TRBV2,.,ASSPLFGPQY
TRBJ2-7,TRBV7-9,.,SSSLSQGGEQY
TRBJ1-1,TRBV30,TRBD1,AWSDLETGLGTEAF
TRBJ2-5,TRBV5-8,.,ASSFGGTKETQY
TRBJ2-5,TRBV5-1,.,ASSFEQETQY
TRBJ2-7,TRBV14,TRBD1,ASSLTSDRRYSYEQY
TRBJ2-4,TRBV5-1,.,ASSFGQPGGNIQY
TRBJ1-5,TRBV5-6,.,ASSLRYNQPQH
TRBJ2-7,TRBV28,TRBD1,ASSLFQGAVQY
TRBJ1-3,TRBV18,TRBD1,ANQDRAGNTIY
TRBJ1-2,TRBV5-1,TRBD1,ASSFGAGGPFDYGYT
TRBJ2-5,TRBV11-1,.,ASSLAGGETQY
TRBJ2-6,TRBV29-1,.,SVGRKGAGANVLT
TRBJ1-2,TRBV6-6,.,ASSYSPGEPLGYT
TRBJ1-4,TRBV5-1,.,ASSPHRVVREKLF
TRBJ2-2,TRBV4-1,TRBD2,ASTLPAGGGTGELF
TRBJ1-4,TRBV7-2,.,ASSLRGKVNEKLF
TRBJ1-6,TRBV2,TRBD1,ASNDRVNSPLH
TRBJ1-2,TRBV6-1,TRBD1,ASRHGTGVYGYT
TRBJ2-7,TRBV5-1,TRBD2,ASSISGSSYEQY
TRBJ2-5,TRBV5-4,.,ASSLVNSQETQY
TRBJ2-7,TRBV7-9,.,ASSFAGLFSSYEQY
TRBJ2-5,TRBV2,.,ATTGNQETQY